This T cell receptor beta chain was sequenced for a study of shared clonotypes between healthy human individuals. Sequencing was performed with immunoSEQ multiplex PCR; in TCRdb, only in-frame clones are kept and a portion is missing. The sample shows hundreds of thousands of clones, approximately 79% of them seen only once. Germline V gives CDR1 SNHLY, CDR2 FYNNEI. This CDR3 comprises 13 residues. V was trimmed by 0 bases and J by 3 bases, leaving 6 bases between them. From CD4+ cells came CD45RA+ naive and CD45RA-negative memory subsets. This receptor was taken from a woman aged 25 to 39 in good health. Input material: memory CD4+ T cells sorted from blood. Documented subset: CD45RA-negative fraction. The genes are TRBV2 and TRBJ2-7; no firm D call. In DNA form, the CDR3 reads TGTGCCAGCAGTGAAGCAAACGGCTACGAGCAGTACTTC. Translating gives CASSEANGYEQYF.